The clone carrying this TCR beta chain was picked up many times. Its cognate antigen is unknown. As to time point: longitudinal time-point 1 (baseline). This sample stems from a study of neurological immune-mediated disorders. Points from the study as a whole: Falling below healthy controls, multiple sclerosis showed the least TCR clonal expansion, while HTLV-1-associated myelopathy showed the most.

Synthesis of cDNA used 5'RACE (with 10-nucleotide random UMIs). TCRdb re-derived calls from the 5' RACE reads in MiXCR, one entry per CDR3 protein. The sample contains about 57,000 distinct CDR3 sequences, roughly a tenth of which appear only once. Per the germline V gene, CDR1 is SGHRS and CDR2 is YFSETQ. The CDR3 has 11 amino acids. After removal of 8 bases from V and 8 bases from J, the junction contained 4 bases not matched to a gene. Material: PBMCs. The source of this sequence is a male donor with HTLV-1-associated myelopathy (HAM/TSP). This chain joins TRBV5-1 and TRBJ2-1; 7 nucleotides align to TRBD2. The CDR3 here is CASRAGDEQFF. The CDR3, as DNA: TGCGCCAGTCGGGCGGGGGATGAGCAGTTCTTC. The whole variable domain, remainder taken from reference TRBV5-1 and TRBJ2-1, is KAGVTQTPRYLIKTRGQQVTLSCSPISGHRSVSWYQQTPGQGLQFLFEYFSETQRNKGNFPGRFSGRQFSNSRSEMNVSTLELGDSALYLCASRAGDEQFFGPGTRLTVL.